This is a list of T cell receptor beta chains from one sample in a study of CD4 T cells in relation to SARS-CoV-2 and coronaviruses. The method was immunoSEQ multiplex PCR; TCRdb's version includes in-frame clones alone and lacks a portion of them. This sample has about 23,000 clones, with about 80% found just once. Their target antigens are unknown. Sequenced input: CD4+ T cells from PBMCs, cultured in vitro. The receptors shown here come from a human donor in good health. Both conserved end residues are part of each CDR3. The D gene is left open where the match is weak. For some rows the clone size is stated as once, few or many, or as a class when expanded; others skip it.

D	V	J	size	CDR3	DNA
-	TRBV7-3	TRBJ1-4	-	CASSLLGVDEKLFF	TGTGCCAGCAGCTTACTTGGGGTGGATGAAAAACTGTTTTTT
-	TRBV4-1	TRBJ2-1	-	CASSQEPGGNEQFF	TGCGCCAGCAGCCAAGAGCCGGGTGGAAATGAGCAGTTCTTC
TRBD1	TRBV5-1	TRBJ1-1	-	CASRRGPGQGAFSTEAFF	TGCGCCAGCAGACGCGGACCGGGACAGGGGGCGTTCAGTACTGAAGCTTTCTTT
-	TRBV6-5	TRBJ1-5	-	CASLRGDSNQPQHF	TGTGCCAGCCTCAGAGGGGATAGCAATCAGCCCCAGCATTTT
-	TRBV5-4	TRBJ2-3	-	CASSLAQGRTDTQYF	TGTGCCAGCAGCCTCGCACAGGGAAGGACAGATACGCAGTATTTT
-	TRBV18	TRBJ1-1	-	CASSTDKNTEAFF	TGTGCCAGCTCAACCGACAAAAACACTGAAGCTTTCTTT
-	TRBV18	TRBJ1-1	few	CASSIGTEAFF	TGTGCCAGCTCAATTGGGACAGAAGCTTTCTTT
-	TRBV3-1/TRBV3-2	TRBJ2-7	-	CASSQILYGLSF	TGTGCCAGCAGCCAAATCTTATACGGGCTCAGCTTC
-	TRBV27	TRBJ2-1	-	CASSLSFDNEQFF	TGTGCCAGCAGTTTATCGTTTGACAATGAGCAGTTCTTC
-	TRBV5-1	TRBJ2-7	few	CASSLARPGDEQYF	TGCGCCAGCAGCTTGGCCAGGCCGGGCGACGAGCAGTACTTC
TRBD2	TRBV27	TRBJ2-1	few	CASSFSGRAVIDEQFF	TGTGCCAGCAGTTTTAGCGGGAGGGCCGTTATAGATGAGCAGTTCTTC
-	TRBV5-1	TRBJ1-6	-	CASSPVRPDNSPLHF	TGCGCCAGCAGCCCCGTACGGCCCGATAATTCACCCCTCCACTTT
-	TRBV6-5	TRBJ2-3	-	CASSRSTDTQYF	TGTGCCAGCAGCCGGAGCACAGATACGCAGTATTTT
-	TRBV11-3	TRBJ2-3	few	CASSKNGADTQYF	TGTGCCAGCAGCAAAAATGGGGCAGATACGCAGTATTTT
-	TRBV3-1/TRBV3-2	TRBJ1-6	few	CASSQDLFRDSGSPLHF	TGTGCCAGCAGCCAAGATTTGTTTAGGGACTCTGGGTCACCCCTCCACTTT
-	TRBV24-1	TRBJ2-3	-	CATSFRDTQYF	TGTGCCACCAGTTTTCGAGATACGCAGTATTTT
TRBD2	TRBV24-1	TRBJ2-3	-	CATSDILAGGSNTQYF	TGTGCCACCAGTGACATACTAGCGGGAGGCTCTAATACGCAGTATTTT
-	TRBV7-9	TRBJ1-2	few	CASSWTGSNYGYTF	TGTGCCAGCAGCTGGACCGGGAGCAACTATGGCTACACCTTC
TRBD1	TRBV7-2	TRBJ2-3	-	CASSYRTGPDTQYF	TGTGCCAGCAGCTACCGGACAGGGCCAGATACGCAGTATTTT
TRBD2	TRBV27	TRBJ2-7	few	CASINKGPFQAGVREQYF	TGTGCCAGCATTAATAAGGGCCCTTTTCAAGCGGGAGTTCGCGAGCAGTACTTC
-	TRBV7-3	TRBJ2-3	-	CASSLLSGDTQYF	TGTGCCAGCAGCTTATTGTCAGGAGATACGCAGTATTTT
-	TRBV7-9	TRBJ1-1	-	CASSSGRQNTEAFF	TGTGCCAGCAGCTCGGGACGGCAGAACACTGAAGCTTTCTTT
TRBD1	TRBV7-4	TRBJ1-1	once	CASSRPAGGWYTEAFF	TGTGCCAGCAGCCGACCGGCAGGGGGCTGGTACACTGAAGCTTTCTTT
-	TRBV5-1	TRBJ1-1	few	CASTLSAELNTEAFF	TGCGCCAGCACCTTGAGTGCAGAACTGAACACTGAAGCTTTCTTT
-	TRBV25-1	TRBJ1-1	-	CASRPPGALNTEAFF	TGTGCCAGCAGACCCCCCGGGGCCCTGAACACTGAAGCTTTCTTT
-	TRBV5-6	TRBJ2-4	-	CASSSMDSNIQYF	TGTGCCAGCAGCTCCATGGACAGTAACATTCAGTACTTC
TRBD1	TRBV11-2	TRBJ1-2	-	CASSLATGTGGRGYTF	TGTGCCAGCAGCTTAGCGACCGGGACAGGGGGCAGGGGCTACACCTTC
TRBD2	TRBV6-5	TRBJ2-7	-	CASSYRLAGVYEQYF	TGTGCCAGCAGTTACCGACTAGCGGGAGTGTACGAGCAGTACTTC
-	TRBV10-1	TRBJ1-5	-	CASSDSGQPQHF	TGCGCCAGCAGTGATTCGGGGCAGCCCCAGCATTTT
-	TRBV4-1	TRBJ1-1	once	CASRLVIAFF	TGCGCCAGTAGGTTAGTGATTGCTTTCTTT
-	TRBV12-5	TRBJ2-1	-	CASGLVPPGNEQFF	TGTGCTAGTGGTTTGGTTCCCCCCGGGAATGAGCAGTTCTTC
TRBD2	TRBV2	TRBJ2-3	-	CASSYRAGADTQYF	TGTGCCAGCAGTTATAGAGCGGGAGCAGATACGCAGTATTTT
-	TRBV6-5	TRBJ2-7	-	CASSYRGAGGSYEQYF	TGTGCCAGCAGTTACCGGGGAGCTGGCGGCTCCTACGAGCAGTACTTC
-	TRBV6-1	TRBJ2-7	-	CASSELGRQREQYF	TGTGCCAGCAGTGAATTAGGCAGACAAAGGGAGCAGTACTTC
-	TRBV11-2	TRBJ1-5	few	CASSLGTANQPQHF	TGTGCCAGCAGCTTGGGAACTGCTAATCAGCCCCAGCATTTT
TRBD1	TRBV23-1	TRBJ1-1	once	CASSRPRTGRGMMNTEAFF	TGCGCCAGCAGTCGACCAAGGACAGGGAGGGGGATGATGAACACTGAAGCTTTCTTT
TRBD1	TRBV10-1	TRBJ1-1	few	CASRPNPGQGPTEAFF	TGCGCCAGCAGACCTAATCCGGGACAGGGTCCCACTGAAGCTTTCTTT
-	TRBV6-5	TRBJ2-7	-	CASTVQGSDEQYF	TGTGCCAGCACTGTACAGGGTTCCGACGAGCAGTACTTC
-	TRBV30	TRBJ1-6	-	CAWNGASNNSPLHF	TGTGCCTGGAACGGGGCCTCCAATAATTCACCCCTCCACTTT
-	TRBV30	TRBJ1-5	-	CAWSVLRGTNQPQHF	TGTGCCTGGAGTGTACTTCGGGGCACCAATCAGCCCCAGCATTTT
-	TRBV28	TRBJ1-1	few	CASALVGSVDTEAFF	TGTGCCAGTGCCCTCGTTGGATCGGTAGACACTGAAGCTTTCTTT
-	TRBV3-1/TRBV3-2	TRBJ1-3	-	CASSQDSAGNTIYF	TGTGCCAGCAGCCAAGATTCGGCTGGAAACACCATATATTTT
TRBD1	TRBV19	TRBJ2-7	-	CASSRGQGAYEQYF	TGTGCCAGTAGTAGAGGCCAGGGGGCTTACGAGCAGTACTTC
-	TRBV11-3	TRBJ2-5	-	CASSSGQGGQETQYF	TGTGCCAGCAGCTCCGGACAGGGAGGGCAAGAGACCCAGTACTTC
-	TRBV2	TRBJ1-1	-	CASSDIRGSEAFF	TGTGCCAGCAGTGATATCAGGGGATCTGAAGCTTTCTTT
TRBD1	TRBV27	TRBJ2-7	-	CASRGQGWDEQYF	TGTGCCAGCAGGGGACAGGGCTGGGACGAGCAGTACTTC
TRBD2	TRBV30	TRBJ2-1	-	CAWSVQRGQFF	TGTGCCTGGAGTGTACAGCGGGGGCAGTTCTTC
-	TRBV5-1	TRBJ2-2	-	CASSVDGAAGTGELFF	TGCGCCAGCAGCGTGGACGGGGCAGCGGGCACCGGGGAGCTGTTTTTT
TRBD1	TRBV11-2	TRBJ1-6	few	CASSPRGQGFSPLHF	TGTGCCAGCAGCCCCCGGGGACAGGGGTTTTCACCCCTCCACTTT
-	TRBV10-1	TRBJ1-5	-	CASSEGNQPQHF	TGCGCCAGCAGTGAGGGCAATCAGCCCCAGCATTTT
-	TRBV30	TRBJ1-6	-	CALTGQSNNSPLHF	TGTGCCTTGACCGGACAGAGCAATAATTCACCCCTCCACTTT